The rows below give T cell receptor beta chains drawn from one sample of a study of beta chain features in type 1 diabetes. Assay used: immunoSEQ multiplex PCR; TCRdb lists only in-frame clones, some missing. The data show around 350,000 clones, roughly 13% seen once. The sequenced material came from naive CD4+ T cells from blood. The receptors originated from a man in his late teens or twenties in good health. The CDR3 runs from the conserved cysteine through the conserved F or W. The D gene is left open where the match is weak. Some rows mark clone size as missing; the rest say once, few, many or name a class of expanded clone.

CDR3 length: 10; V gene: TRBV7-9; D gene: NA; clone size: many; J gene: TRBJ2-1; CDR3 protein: CASSFEEQFF; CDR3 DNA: TGTGCCAGCAGCTTCGAGGAGCAGTTCTTC
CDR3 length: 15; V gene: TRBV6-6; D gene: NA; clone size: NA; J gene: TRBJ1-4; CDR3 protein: CASSYIGRDREKLFF; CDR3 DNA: TGTGCCAGCAGTTACATCGGGAGGGATCGGGAAAAACTGTTTTTT
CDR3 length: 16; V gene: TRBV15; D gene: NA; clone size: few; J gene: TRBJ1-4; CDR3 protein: CATSRDIGATNEKLFF; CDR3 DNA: TGTGCCACCAGCAGAGATATCGGTGCAACTAATGAAAAACTGTTTTTT
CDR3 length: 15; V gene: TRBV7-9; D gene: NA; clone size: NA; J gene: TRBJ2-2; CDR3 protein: CASSLSGTYTGELFF; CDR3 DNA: TGTGCCAGCAGCTTATCCGGGACTTACACCGGGGAGCTGTTTTTT
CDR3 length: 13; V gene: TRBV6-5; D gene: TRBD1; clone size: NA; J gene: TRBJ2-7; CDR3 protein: CASSYVQGARKYF; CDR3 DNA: TGTGCCAGCAGTTACGTTCAGGGGGCGCGGAAGTACTTC
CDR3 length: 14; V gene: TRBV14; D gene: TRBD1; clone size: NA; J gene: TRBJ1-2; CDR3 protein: CASSRDRADYGYTF; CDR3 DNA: TGTGCCAGCAGCCGAGACAGGGCGGACTATGGCTACACCTTC
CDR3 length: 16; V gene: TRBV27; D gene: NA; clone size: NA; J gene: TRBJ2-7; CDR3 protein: CASSSPFSAGYYEQYF; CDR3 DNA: TGTGCCAGCAGTTCGCCATTTAGCGCAGGATACTACGAGCAGTACTTC
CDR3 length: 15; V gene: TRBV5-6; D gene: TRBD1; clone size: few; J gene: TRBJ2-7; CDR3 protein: CASSSETGSWNEQYF; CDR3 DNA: TGTGCCAGCAGCTCGGAGACAGGGTCTTGGAACGAGCAGTACTTC
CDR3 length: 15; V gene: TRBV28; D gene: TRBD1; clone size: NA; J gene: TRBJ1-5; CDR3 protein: CASSLMDRESMPQHF; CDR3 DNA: TGTGCCAGCAGTTTAATGGACAGGGAGTCCATGCCCCAGCATTTT
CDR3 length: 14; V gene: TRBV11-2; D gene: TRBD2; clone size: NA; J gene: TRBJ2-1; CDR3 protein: CASSRGSGGNEQFF; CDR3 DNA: TGTGCCAGCAGTCGGGGTAGCGGGGGAAATGAGCAGTTCTTC
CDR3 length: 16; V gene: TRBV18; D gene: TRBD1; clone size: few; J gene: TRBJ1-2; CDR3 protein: CASSPSGTGVNYGYTF; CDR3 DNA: TGTGCCAGCTCACCGTCCGGGACAGGGGTTAACTATGGCTACACCTTC
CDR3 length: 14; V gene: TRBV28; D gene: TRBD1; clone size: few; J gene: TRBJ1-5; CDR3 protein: CASSGQGYGQPQHF; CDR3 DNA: TGTGCCAGCAGTGGACAGGGCTATGGTCAGCCCCAGCATTTT
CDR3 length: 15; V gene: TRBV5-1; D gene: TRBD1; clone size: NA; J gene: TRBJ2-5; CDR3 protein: CASSLGGQGSKTQYF; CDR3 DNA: TGCGCCAGCAGCTTGGGCGGACAGGGTAGTAAGACCCAGTACTTC
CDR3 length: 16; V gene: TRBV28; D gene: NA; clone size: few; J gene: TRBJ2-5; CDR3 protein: CASSYPPGRGSETQYF; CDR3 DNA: TGTGCCAGCAGTTATCCCCCGGGCAGGGGATCCGAGACCCAGTACTTC
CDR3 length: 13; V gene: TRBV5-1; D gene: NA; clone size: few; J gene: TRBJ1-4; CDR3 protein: CASSGRVDEKLFF; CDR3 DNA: TGCGCCAGCAGCGGCAGGGTCGACGAAAAACTGTTTTTT
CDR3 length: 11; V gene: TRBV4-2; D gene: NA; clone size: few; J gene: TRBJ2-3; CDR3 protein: CASSLADTQYF; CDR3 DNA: TGTGCCAGCAGCTTGGCTGATACGCAGTATTTT
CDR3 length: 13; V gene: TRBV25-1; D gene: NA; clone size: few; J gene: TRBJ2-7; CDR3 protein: CASSADWIREQYF; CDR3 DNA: TGTGCCAGCAGTGCGGACTGGATTCGGGAGCAGTACTTC
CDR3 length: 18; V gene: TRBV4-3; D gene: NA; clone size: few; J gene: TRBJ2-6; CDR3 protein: CASSQRNSRGSGANVLTF; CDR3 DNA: TGCGCCAGCAGCCAGAGAAACTCTAGGGGCTCTGGGGCCAACGTCCTGACTTTC
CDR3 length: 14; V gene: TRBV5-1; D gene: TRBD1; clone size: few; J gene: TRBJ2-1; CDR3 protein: CASSLGTAYNEQFF; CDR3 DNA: TGCGCCAGCAGCCTAGGGACAGCCTACAATGAGCAGTTCTTC
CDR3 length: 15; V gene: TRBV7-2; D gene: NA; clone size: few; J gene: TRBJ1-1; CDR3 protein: CASSLVGGLNTEAFF; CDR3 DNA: TGTGCCAGCAGCTTAGTAGGCGGTTTGAACACTGAAGCTTTCTTT
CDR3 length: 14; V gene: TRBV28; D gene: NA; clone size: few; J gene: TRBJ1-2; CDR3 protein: CASSPRLGLHGYTF; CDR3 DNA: TGTGCCAGCAGTCCGCGTTTGGGGCTACATGGCTACACCTTC
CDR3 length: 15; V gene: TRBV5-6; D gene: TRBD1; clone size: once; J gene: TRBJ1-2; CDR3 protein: CASSGGQGPFRGYTF; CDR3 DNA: TGTGCCAGCAGCGGGGGACAGGGGCCCTTCCGTGGCTACACCTTC
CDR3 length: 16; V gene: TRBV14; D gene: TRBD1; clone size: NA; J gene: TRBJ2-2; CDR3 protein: CASSPLGTGETGELFF; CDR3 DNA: TGTGCCAGCAGCCCCCTTGGGACAGGCGAGACCGGGGAGCTGTTTTTT
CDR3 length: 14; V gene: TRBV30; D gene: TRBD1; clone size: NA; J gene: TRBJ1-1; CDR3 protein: CAWSRPGLRGQAFF; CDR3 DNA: TGTGCCTGGAGTCGGCCGGGTCTCAGGGGGCAGGCTTTCTTT
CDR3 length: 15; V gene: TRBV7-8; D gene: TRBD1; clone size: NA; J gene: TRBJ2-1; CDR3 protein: CASSTRQGGYNEQFF; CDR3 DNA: TGTGCCAGCAGCACGAGACAGGGGGGGTACAATGAGCAGTTCTTC
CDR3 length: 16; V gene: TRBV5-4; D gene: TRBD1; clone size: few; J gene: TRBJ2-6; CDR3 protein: CASSWRTGAGANVLTF; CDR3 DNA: TGTGCCAGCAGCTGGAGGACAGGGGCTGGGGCCAACGTCCTGACTTTC
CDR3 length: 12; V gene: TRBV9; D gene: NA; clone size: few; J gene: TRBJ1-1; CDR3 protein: CASSRRNTEAFF; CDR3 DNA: TGTGCCAGCAGCCGCAGGAACACTGAAGCTTTCTTT
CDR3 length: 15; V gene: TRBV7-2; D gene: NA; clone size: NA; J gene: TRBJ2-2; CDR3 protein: CASRMRDPSTGELFF; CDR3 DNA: TGTGCCAGCAGAATGCGGGACCCCAGCACCGGGGAGCTGTTTTTT
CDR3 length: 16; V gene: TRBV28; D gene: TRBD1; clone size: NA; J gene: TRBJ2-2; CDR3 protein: CASNTEGQGFVGELFF; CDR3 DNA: TGTGCCAGCAACACAGAGGGACAGGGTTTTGTCGGGGAGCTGTTTTTT